The clone carrying this TCR beta chain was counted a single time. What it recognizes is unknown. This CDR3 has 16 amino acids. Losses at the gene ends were 6 bases for V and 0 bases for J; bases not matched to a gene: 8. Germline V gives CDR1 SGHKS, CDR2 YYEKEE (reference sequence). PCR employed 60 Vbeta and 13 Jbeta primers. Clones were sequenced by immunoSEQ multiplex PCR, and TCRdb holds only the in-frame ones, with some missing. Here the sample spans some 67,000 clones, approximately 80% being singletons. The sample originates from a study of cytomegalovirus exposure and HLA in healthy donors. Notes on the study in general: Some TCR beta chains (roughly 160 of them) were listed as cytomegalovirus-associated.

V gene TRBV5-5 combines with J gene TRBJ1-1; TRBD1 agrees at 10 bases. The clonotype comes from a woman in her 30s in good health and CMV-seronegative. The sequenced sample consisted of PBMCs. The CDR3 nucleotides read TGTGCCAGCACTCGGACAGGGGGAGGAATGAACACTGAAGCTTTCTTT. As protein: CASTRTGGGMNTEAFF.